Below are 3 T cell receptor beta chains sequenced from a single sample in a study of T cell responses to AZD1222 COVID-19 vaccine (dated by TCRdb to 2020 to 2022). Reading the label with the study, this specimen's time point is: baseline before first vaccination. Receptor libraries were prepared by the immunoSEQ multiplex PCR assay. This immuneACCESS table, as held by TCRdb, lists in-frame sequences with V and J called but not all clones. Of the missing ones, under half trace to an unresolved V gene in checked studies; the others have no known cause. The sample profile shows over 100,000 clones; more than 85% of them were found once. The ten largest clones represent approximately 4.5% of the sample. This specimen was peripheral blood, taken on day 0 of AZD1222 vaccination. The receptors stem from an adult in good health.

The chain links TRBV6-2 or TRBV6-3 to TRBJ2-2; 8 bases line up with TRBD2. Germline V gene lookup returns CDR1 MNHEY and CDR2 SVGEGT. The CDR3 is 18 amino acids. The ends lost 5 bases at V and 4 bases at J; junction bases unmatched: 15. For the CDR3, the DNA is TGTGCCAGCAGTCAACCAAAAGGCGGGGGGCTTAGCACCGGGGAGCTGTTTTTT. It encodes CASSQPKGGGLSTGELFF.

CDR3: CASSAGQIYEQYF. The CDR3 DNA reads TGTGCCAGCAGCGCGGGACAAATCTACGAGCAGTACTTC. This chain links TRBV11-1 with TRBJ2-7; the D gene could be TRBD1 or TRBD2 (6 bases each). Trimming shortened V by 5 bases and J by 3 bases, and 11 bases separated the two germline ends. The CDR3 has 13 residues. CDR1 is SGHAT, CDR2 FQDESV, per germline (reference sequence). The variable domain in full, with the rest retrieved from reference TRBV11-1 and TRBJ2-7, is EAEVAQSPRYKITEKSQAVAFWCDPISGHATLYWYRQILGQGPELLVQFQDESVVDDSQLPKDRFSAERLKGVDSTLKIQPAELGDSAMYLCASSAGQIYEQYFGPGTRLTVT.

The J gene is TRBJ1-4, the V gene TRBV7-2; possible D gene TRBD1, 6 bases. V was shortened by 10 bases and J by 7 bases, with 16 bases between the two germline ends. This CDR3 comprises 13 residues. CDR1 is SGHTA and CDR2 is FQGNSA in the germline V gene. CDR3 sequence: CATSGDKGEKLFF. The CDR3 DNA follows: TGTGCCACCTCCGGGGACAAAGGTGAAAAACTGTTTTTT.